The T cell receptor (beta chain) described here comes from a study of cytomegalovirus exposure and HLA in healthy donors. As for the study in general: Per a later analysis, the roughly 700 first-cohort and over 90 validation repertoires shared one platform.

Germline V CDR1 and CDR2: KGHSH, LQKENI. The V gene lost 3 bases and the J gene lost 1 base, with 15 bases spanning the gap. This CDR3 has 16 residues. Comments on this clone: What it binds is unknown.

The study, taken as a whole, reports: Investigators reported approximately 150 TCR beta chains as tied to cytomegalovirus. Subsequent analysis revealed that first-cohort TCR clusters tended to co-occur in the approximately 120 validation repertoires. Specificity for CMV antigens was confirmed in vitro for three of the CMV-associated chains.

Clones were sequenced by immunoSEQ multiplex PCR, and TCRdb holds only the in-frame ones, with some missing. The sample yields a few hundred thousand clones, 70% to 90% seen once. The source of this sequence is a woman aged 18-29 years in good health and CMV-seronegative. What was sequenced was PBMCs. The rearrangement joins TRBV18 to TRBJ1-1; no clear D gene. CDR3 protein: CASSPFSELANTEAFF. CDR3 in DNA: TGTGCCAGCTCACCGTTCAGCGAACTCGCGAACACTGAAGCTTTCTTT.